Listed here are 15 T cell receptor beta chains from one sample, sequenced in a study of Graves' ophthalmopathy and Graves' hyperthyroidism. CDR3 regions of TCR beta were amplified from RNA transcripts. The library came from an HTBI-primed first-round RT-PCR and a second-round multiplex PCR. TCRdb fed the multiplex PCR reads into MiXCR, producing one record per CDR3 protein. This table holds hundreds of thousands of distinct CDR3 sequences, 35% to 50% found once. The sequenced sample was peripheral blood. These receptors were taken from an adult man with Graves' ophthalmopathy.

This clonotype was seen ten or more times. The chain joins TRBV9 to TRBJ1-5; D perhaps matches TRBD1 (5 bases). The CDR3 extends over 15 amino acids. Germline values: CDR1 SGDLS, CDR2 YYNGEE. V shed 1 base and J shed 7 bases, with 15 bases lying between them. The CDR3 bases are TGTGCCAGCAGCGTATCAGTTGCGGGGGAGCAGCCCCAGCATTTT. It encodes CASSVSVAGEQPQHF.

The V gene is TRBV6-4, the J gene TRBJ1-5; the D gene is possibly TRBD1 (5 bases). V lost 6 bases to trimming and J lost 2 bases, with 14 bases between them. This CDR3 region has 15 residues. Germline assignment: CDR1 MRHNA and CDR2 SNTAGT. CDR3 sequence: CASRPRGTGNQPQHF. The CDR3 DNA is TGTGCCAGCAGGCCACGGGGCACGGGCAATCAGCCCCAGCATTTT.

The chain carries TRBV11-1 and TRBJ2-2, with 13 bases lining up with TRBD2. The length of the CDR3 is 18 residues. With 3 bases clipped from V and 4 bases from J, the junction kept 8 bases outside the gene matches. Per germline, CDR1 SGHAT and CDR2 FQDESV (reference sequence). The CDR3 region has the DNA TGTGCCAGCAGCTTGAGGACTAGCGGGAGTCTCGTCACCGGGGAGCTGTTTTTT. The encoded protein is CASSLRTSGSLVTGELFF.

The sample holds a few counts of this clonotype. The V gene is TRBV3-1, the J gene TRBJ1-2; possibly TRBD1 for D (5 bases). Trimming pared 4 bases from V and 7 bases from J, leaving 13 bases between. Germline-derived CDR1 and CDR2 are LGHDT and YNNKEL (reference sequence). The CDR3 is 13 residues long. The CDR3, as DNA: TGTGCCAGCAGCCGGGAGGGGATCGGTGGCTACACCTTC. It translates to CASSREGIGGYTF.

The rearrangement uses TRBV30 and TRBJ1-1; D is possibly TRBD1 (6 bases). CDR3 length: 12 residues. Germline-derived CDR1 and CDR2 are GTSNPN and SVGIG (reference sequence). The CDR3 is CATPGDDTEAFF. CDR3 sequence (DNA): TGTGCGACGCCAGGGGACGACACTGAAGCTTTCTTT.

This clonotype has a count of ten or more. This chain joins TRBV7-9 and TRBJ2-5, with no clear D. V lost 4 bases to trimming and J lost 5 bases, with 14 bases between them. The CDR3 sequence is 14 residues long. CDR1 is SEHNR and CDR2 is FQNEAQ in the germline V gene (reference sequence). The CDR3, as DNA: TGTGCCAGCAGCTCCCAAGGACGATGGGAGACCCAGTACTTC. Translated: CASSSQGRWETQYF.

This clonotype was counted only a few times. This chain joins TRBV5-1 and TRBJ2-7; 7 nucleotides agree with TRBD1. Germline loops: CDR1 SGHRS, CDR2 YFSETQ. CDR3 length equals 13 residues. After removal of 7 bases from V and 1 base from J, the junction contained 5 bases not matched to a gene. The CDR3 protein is CASYDRESYEQYF. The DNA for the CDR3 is TGCGCCAGCTACGACAGGGAGTCCTACGAGCAGTACTTC. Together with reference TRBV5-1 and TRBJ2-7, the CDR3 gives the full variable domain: KAGVTQTPRYLIKTRGQQVTLSCSPISGHRSVSWYQQTPGQGLQFLFEYFSETQRNKGNFPGRFSGRQFSNSRSEMNVSTLELGDSALYLCASYDRESYEQYFGPGTRLTVT.

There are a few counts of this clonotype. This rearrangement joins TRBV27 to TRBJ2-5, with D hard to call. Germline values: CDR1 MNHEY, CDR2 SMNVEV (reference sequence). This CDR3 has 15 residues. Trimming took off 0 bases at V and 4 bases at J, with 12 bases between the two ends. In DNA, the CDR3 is TGTGCCAGCAGTTTATCCCCAGCCGTGGGAGAGACCCAGTACTTC. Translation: CASSLSPAVGETQYF.

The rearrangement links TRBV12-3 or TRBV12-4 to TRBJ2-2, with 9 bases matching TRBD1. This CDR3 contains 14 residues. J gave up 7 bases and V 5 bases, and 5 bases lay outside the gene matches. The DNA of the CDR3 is TGTGCCAGCAGTAAACAGGGGGCAGGCGGGGAGCTGTTTTTT. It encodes CASSKQGAGGELFF.

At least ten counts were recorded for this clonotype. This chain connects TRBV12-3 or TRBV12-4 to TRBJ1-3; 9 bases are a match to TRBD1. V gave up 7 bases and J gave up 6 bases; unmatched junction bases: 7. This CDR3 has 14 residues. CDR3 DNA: TGTGCCAGCAAAAGCGGACAGGGGCCAAACACCATATATTTT. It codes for CASKSGQGPNTIYF.

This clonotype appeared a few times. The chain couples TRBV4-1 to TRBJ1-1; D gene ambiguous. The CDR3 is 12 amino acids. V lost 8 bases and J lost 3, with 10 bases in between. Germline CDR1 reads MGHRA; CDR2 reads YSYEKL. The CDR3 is CASLSQDTEAFF. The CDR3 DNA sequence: TGCGCCAGCCTTAGCCAGGACACTGAAGCTTTCTTT.

CDR3 residues: CAIRGLEVGNEQFF. In DNA, the CDR3 is TGTGCCATCAGGGGACTCGAGGTGGGGAATGAGCAGTTCTTC. The rearrangement uses TRBV10-3 and TRBJ2-1; a possible D gene is TRBD2 (6 bases). V was shortened by 6 bases and J by 7 bases, with 16 bases between the two germline ends. Germline assignment: CDR1 ENHRY and CDR2 SYGVKD. This CDR3 has 14 amino acids.

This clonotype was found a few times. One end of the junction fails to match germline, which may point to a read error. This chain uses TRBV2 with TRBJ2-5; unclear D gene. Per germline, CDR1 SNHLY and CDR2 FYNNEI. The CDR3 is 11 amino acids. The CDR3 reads CASSPGEAQYF. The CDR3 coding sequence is TGTGCCAGCTCACCCGGAGAGGCCCAGTACTTC.

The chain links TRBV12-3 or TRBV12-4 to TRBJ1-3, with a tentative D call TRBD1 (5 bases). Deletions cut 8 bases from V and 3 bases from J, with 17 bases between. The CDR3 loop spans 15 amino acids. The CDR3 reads CASSPLRDGGNTIYF. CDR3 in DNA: TGTGCCAGCTCACCATTGAGGGACGGTGGAAACACCATATATTTT.

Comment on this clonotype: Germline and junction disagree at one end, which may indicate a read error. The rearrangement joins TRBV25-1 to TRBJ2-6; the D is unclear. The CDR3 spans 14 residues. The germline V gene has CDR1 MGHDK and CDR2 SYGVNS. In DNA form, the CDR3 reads TGTGCCAGCAGTCCGGCTGGGGTTAAAAACACTGAAGCTTTC. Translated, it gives CASSPAGVKNTEAF.